These 16 T cell receptor beta chains originate from one sample sequenced in a study of cytomegalovirus exposure and HLA in healthy donors. Both 60 Vbeta primers and 13 Jbeta primers went into the PCR. Assay used: immunoSEQ multiplex PCR; TCRdb lists only in-frame clones, some missing. Here the sample spans 95,000 to 150,000 clones, 50% to 80% being singletons. The sequencing input was PBMCs. The receptors were gathered from a woman between 35 and 50 years old in good health and CMV-seropositive.

This clone was detected once. The V gene is TRBV15, the J gene TRBJ2-5; weak D call: TRBD1 (5 bases). The CDR3 sequence is 16 residues long. Trimming pared 0 bases from V and 5 bases from J, leaving 16 bases between. Per the germline V gene, CDR1 is LNHNV and CDR2 is YYDKDF (reference sequence). CDR3 region: CATSRDSGHGWETQYF. CDR3 nucleotide sequence: TGTGCCACCAGCAGAGATTCTGGACACGGGTGGGAGACCCAGTACTTC.

This clone was counted only a few times. The rearrangement links TRBV5-4 to TRBJ2-1; no clear D gene. Trimming shortened V by 5 bases and J by 9 bases, and 15 bases separated the two germline ends. The CDR3 sequence is 13 residues long. Germline CDR1 SGHNT, CDR2 YYREEE (reference sequence). This chain's CDR3 is CASSFDTVSEQFF. DNA of the CDR3: TGTGCCAGCAGTTTCGACACCGTCAGTGAGCAGTTCTTC.

This clone was observed a single time. The chain combines TRBV6-1 with TRBJ2-1; D perhaps matches TRBD2 (7 bases). Trimming stripped 2 bases from V and 7 bases from J, with 18 bases between. CDR1 and CDR2 from the germline V gene are MNHNS and SASEGT. The CDR3 is 16 amino acids. This chain's CDR3 is CASSELGGAGWNEQFF. The CDR3 DNA sequence: TGTGCCAGCAGTGAACTGGGGGGGGCAGGGTGGAATGAGCAGTTCTTC.

This clone was seen only a few times. V and J are TRBV28 and TRBJ1-6; no clear D gene. Germline V gives CDR1 MDHEN, CDR2 SYDVKM. Trimming shortened V by 3 bases and J by 5 bases, and 8 bases separated the two germline ends. The CDR3 loop spans 14 amino acids. In DNA form, the CDR3 reads TGTGCCAGCAGTTTGCGGCCCCATAATTCACCCCTCCACTTT. Its protein product is CASSLRPHNSPLHF. The variable domain in full, completed from reference TRBV28 and TRBJ1-6, reads DVKVTQSSRYLVKRTGEKVFLECVQDMDHENMFWYRQDPGLGLRLIYFSYDVKMKEKGDIPEGYSVSREKKERFSLILESASTNQTSMYLCASSLRPHNSPLHFGNGTRLTVT.

This clone was observed a few times. The CDR3 region has the DNA TGTGCCAGCAGTACAGGTAGCCCAGATACGCAGTATTTT. Its protein is CASSTGSPDTQYF. V is TRBV27 and J is TRBJ2-3, with D perhaps TRBD1 (5 bases). The ends were cut back, 5 bases at V and 4 bases at J, with 10 bases in the middle. Per germline, CDR1 MNHEY and CDR2 SMNVEV (reference sequence). The CDR3 covers 13 residues.

The rearrangement joins TRBV27 to TRBJ1-1; a possible D gene is TRBD1 (6 bases). CDR3 length equals 15 residues. Trimming cost V 2 bases and J 4 bases, with 14 bases left between them. Germline CDR1 and CDR2: MNHEY and SMNVEV (reference sequence). The CDR3 coding sequence is TGTGCCAGCAGTTTAAGACCCCAGGGGAGCACTGAAGCTTTCTTT. This codes for CASSLRPQGSTEAFF.

The chain uses TRBV18 and TRBJ1-2; possibly TRBD1 for D (5 bases). The CDR3 is 14 amino acids. V dropped 3 bases and J dropped 2 bases, with 10 bases sitting between them. CDR1 and CDR2 from the germline V gene are KGHSH and LQKENI. The CDR3 DNA follows: TGTGCCAGCTCACCCAGCGGGGCAAACTATGGCTACACCTTC. Translation gives CASSPSGANYGYTF.

This rearrangement joins TRBV19 to TRBJ1-2; 8 nucleotides align to TRBD1. The germline V gene encodes CDR1 LNHDA and CDR2 SQIVND (reference sequence). The CDR3 is 17 amino acids. V trimming: 6 bases; J trimming: 4 bases; junction bases outside the gene matches: 16. The CDR3 reads CASSPGQASIPFYGYTF. The CDR3 DNA follows: TGTGCCAGTAGCCCGGGACAGGCGAGTATCCCTTTCTATGGCTACACCTTC.

The CDR3 loop reads CASSLGLAGGRTDTQYF. The CDR3 DNA is TGCGCCAGCAGCTTGGGACTAGCGGGGGGGCGCACAGATACGCAGTATTTT. The rearrangement joins TRBV5-1 to TRBJ2-3; 14 bases fit TRBD2. Trimming took 0 bases from V and 1 from J; bases not matched to a gene: 1. The CDR3 is 17 residues long. Germline V gene sequence: CDR1 SGHRS, CDR2 YFSETQ.

The genes are TRBV2 and TRBJ1-4, with D tentatively TRBD1 (5 bases). Trimming took off 1 base at V and 7 bases at J, with 13 bases between the two ends. This CDR3 has 15 residues. CDR1 SNHLY and CDR2 FYNNEI come from the germline V gene. The CDR3 bases are TGTGCCAGCAGTGAAGGGCAGCCGGGGGGTGAAAAACTGTTTTTT. Translating it yields CASSEGQPGGEKLFF.

This chain uses TRBV6-5 with TRBJ1-4, with 8 bases lining up with TRBD1. CDR1 is MNHEY, CDR2 SVGAGI, per germline. The CDR3 runs 15 residues. V shed 3 bases, J shed 6 bases, and the junction held 6 bases outside the gene matches. The DNA of the CDR3 is TGTGCCAGCAGTTATACGAGGACAGGGTATGAAAAACTGTTTTTT. It is translated as CASSYTRTGYEKLFF.

The chain joins TRBV28 to TRBJ1-5; 7 bases agree with TRBD1. The junction had 4 bases not matched to a gene; V was cut back by 6 bases and J by 2 bases. The CDR3 runs to 14 residues. Germline values: CDR1 MDHEN, CDR2 SYDVKM. The CDR3 DNA is TGTGCCAGCAGCCGCGGACAGGGCAATCAGCCCCAGCATTTT. Translated: CASSRGQGNQPQHF.

The rearrangement uses TRBV18 and TRBJ1-1, with D hard to call. The CDR3 is 13 amino acids. The V end lost 3 bases, the J end lost 0 bases, and 5 bases lay between the germline ends. Germline CDR1 is KGHSH and CDR2 is LQKENI. The CDR3 protein is CASSPRMNTEAFF. The CDR3, as DNA: TGTGCCAGCTCACCGCGGATGAACACTGAAGCTTTCTTT. The entire variable domain, with the rest obtained from reference TRBV18 and TRBJ1-1, is as follows: NAGVMQNPRHLVRRRGQEARLRCSPMKGHSHVYWYRQLPEEGLKFMVYLQKENIIDESGMPKERFSAEFPKEGPSILRIQQVVRGDSAAYFCASSPRMNTEAFFGQGTRLTVV.

This chain links TRBV10-1 with TRBJ2-1; 8 bases are a match to TRBD1. This CDR3 has 15 residues. After removal of 6 bases from V and 1 base from J, the junction contained 5 bases not matched to a gene. Germline loops: CDR1 WNHNN, CDR2 SYGVQD (reference sequence). The CDR3 nucleotides are TGCGCCAGCAGCGACAGGGGTGCGTCCTACAATGAGCAGTTCTTC. Its protein is CASSDRGASYNEQFF.

The V gene is TRBV5-3, the J gene TRBJ2-1, with 8 bases matching TRBD2. TRBV5-3 is given ORF status, its function remaining uncertain. Losses at the gene ends were 10 bases for V and 6 bases for J; bases not matched to a gene: 12. This CDR3 spans 14 amino acids. CDR3 protein: CAGAGGRFCNEQFF. DNA of the CDR3: TGTGCCGGGGCGGGCGGGAGGTTTTGCAATGAGCAGTTCTTC.

The rearrangement joins TRBV6-1 to TRBJ1-6; TRBD1 agrees at 11 bases. V dropped 4 bases and J dropped 0; count of bases not matched to a gene: 5. There are 18 residues in the CDR3. Germline V gene data show CDR1 as MNHNS and CDR2 as SASEGT. The CDR3 DNA reads as TGTGCCAGCAGTGTTCGGACAGGGGGCGACTCCTATAATTCACCCCTCCACTTT. Translated: CASSVRTGGDSYNSPLHF.